This paragraph covers one T cell receptor (beta chain) sequence. This record belongs to a study of patients and donors after allogeneic stem cell transplantation. The CDR3 totals 13 residues. The germline V gene encodes CDR1 SGDLS and CDR2 YYNGEE. Trimming pared 3 bases from V and 7 bases from J, leaving 10 bases between. One entry per CDR3 protein results from TCRdb running MiXCR on the RT-PCR reads. This table holds about 960,000 distinct CDR3 sequences, more than 15% found once. The chain carries TRBV9 and TRBJ2-2; D might be TRBD1 (6 bases). Sequenced material: blood, either unsorted or a sorted T cell fraction (not recorded which). This TCR was sampled from a human donor who was either an allogeneic HSCT recipient or a stem cell or donor lymphocyte infusion donor (not recorded which). It is not recorded whose cells these are; they may come from a transplant donor. CDR3 in amino acids: CASSEGHFGELFF. The CDR3, as DNA: TGTGCCAGCAGCGAGGGACACTTCGGGGAGCTGTTTTTT.